The rows below give T cell receptor beta chains drawn from one sample of a study of OX40 agonist ivuxolimab in advanced cancers. The repertoire was sequenced with immunoSEQ multiplex PCR; TCRdb's copy has only in-frame clones and lacks some. The table has more than 45,000 clones, over 80% seen once. The sample in question was CD4+ or CD8+ T cells sorted from blood, obtained in a trial of the OX40 agonist ivuxolimab. The receptors here all came from an adult with an advanced solid tumor such as melanoma, head and neck, liver or kidney cancer. Each CDR3 is given with its conserved first and last residue. The D gene is left open where the match is weak. Size values are once, few and many counts, or a class for expanded clones, and some rows have none.

clone size: NA; J gene: TRBJ2-3; V gene: TRBV6-6; D gene: NA; CDR3 protein: CASSWSRDTDTQYF; CDR3 DNA: TGTGCCAGCAGTTGGAGCCGGGACACAGATACGCAGTATTTT
clone size: NA; J gene: TRBJ2-7; V gene: TRBV19; D gene: NA; CDR3 protein: CASSVSGTLSSYEQYF; CDR3 DNA: TGTGCCAGTAGTGTCTCAGGGACATTGAGCTCCTACGAGCAGTACTTC
clone size: once; J gene: TRBJ2-7; V gene: TRBV5-5; D gene: NA; CDR3 protein: CASSLGLPTYEQYF; CDR3 DNA: TGTGCCAGCAGCTTGGGCCTCCCGACCTACGAGCAGTACTTC
clone size: few; J gene: TRBJ2-2; V gene: TRBV27; D gene: NA; CDR3 protein: CASLGSPGELFF; CDR3 DNA: TGTGCCAGCCTTGGGTCTCCGGGGGAGCTGTTTTTT
clone size: NA; J gene: TRBJ1-5; V gene: TRBV6-5; D gene: NA; CDR3 protein: CASIPGGNQPQHF; CDR3 DNA: TGTGCCAGCATCCCGGGGGGGAATCAGCCCCAGCATTTT
clone size: NA; J gene: TRBJ2-5; V gene: TRBV11-3; D gene: NA; CDR3 protein: CASSFGADATETQYF; CDR3 DNA: TGTGCCAGCAGCTTCGGCGCGGACGCGACCGAGACCCAGTACTTC
clone size: NA; J gene: TRBJ2-5; V gene: TRBV27; D gene: NA; CDR3 protein: CASSFAYQETQYF; CDR3 DNA: TGTGCCAGCAGTTTCGCCTACCAAGAGACCCAGTACTTC
clone size: NA; J gene: TRBJ2-5; V gene: TRBV2; D gene: TRBD2; CDR3 protein: CASSPATRGAQYF; CDR3 DNA: TGTGCCAGCAGCCCCGCGACCCGGGGGGCCCAGTACTTC
clone size: NA; J gene: TRBJ1-1; V gene: TRBV11-2; D gene: NA; CDR3 protein: CASSFTGGRVTEAFF; CDR3 DNA: TGTGCCAGCAGCTTTACTGGGGGGCGCGTCACTGAAGCTTTCTTT
clone size: NA; J gene: TRBJ1-5; V gene: TRBV19; D gene: NA; CDR3 protein: CASSTRQLGANQPQHF; CDR3 DNA: TGTGCCAGTAGTACCCGACAGCTTGGGGCCAATCAGCCCCAGCATTTT
clone size: NA; J gene: TRBJ1-1; V gene: TRBV7-6; D gene: TRBD1; CDR3 protein: CASSLGLGGLDEAFF; CDR3 DNA: TGTGCCAGCAGCTTAGGGCTAGGGGGCTTGGATGAAGCTTTCTTT
clone size: NA; J gene: TRBJ1-5; V gene: TRBV6-1; D gene: NA; CDR3 protein: CASSDPGVQPQHF; CDR3 DNA: TGTGCCAGCAGTGACCCAGGGGTTCAGCCCCAGCATTTT
clone size: NA; J gene: TRBJ1-4; V gene: TRBV6-5; D gene: NA; CDR3 protein: CASSRRGDEKLFF; CDR3 DNA: TGTGCCAGCAGTAGGAGAGGAGATGAAAAACTGTTTTTT
clone size: NA; J gene: TRBJ2-3; V gene: TRBV2; D gene: TRBD1; CDR3 protein: CASSEVVGTDDTQYF; CDR3 DNA: TGTGCCAGCAGTGAAGTTGTGGGGACAGATGATACGCAGTATTTT
clone size: NA; J gene: TRBJ1-2; V gene: TRBV29-1; D gene: NA; CDR3 protein: CSVLEGVGYTF; CDR3 DNA: TGCAGCGTTCTCGAGGGGGTAGGCTACACCTTC
clone size: NA; J gene: TRBJ1-4; V gene: TRBV19; D gene: TRBD1; CDR3 protein: CASSTDRASEKLFF; CDR3 DNA: TGTGCCAGTAGTACAGACAGGGCCTCGGAAAAACTGTTTTTT
clone size: NA; J gene: TRBJ1-1; V gene: TRBV11-2; D gene: TRBD1; CDR3 protein: CASSLRGDRVDTEAFF; CDR3 DNA: TGTGCCAGCAGCTTAAGGGGCGACAGGGTTGACACTGAAGCTTTCTTT
clone size: NA; J gene: TRBJ2-2; V gene: TRBV10-1; D gene: NA; CDR3 protein: CASSPGQSNTGELFF; CDR3 DNA: TGCGCCAGCAGTCCGGGACAATCGAACACCGGGGAGCTGTTTTTT
clone size: once; J gene: TRBJ1-4; V gene: TRBV4-1; D gene: TRBD1; CDR3 protein: CASSQGQGALFEKLFF; CDR3 DNA: TGCGCCAGCAGCCAAGGACAGGGGGCGCTCTTTGAAAAACTGTTTTTT
clone size: NA; J gene: TRBJ2-1; V gene: TRBV13; D gene: NA; CDR3 protein: CASSLGGGYNEQFF; CDR3 DNA: TGTGCCAGCAGCTTAGGAGGCGGTTACAATGAGCAGTTCTTC
clone size: NA; J gene: TRBJ1-1; V gene: TRBV7-9; D gene: NA; CDR3 protein: CASRPPGTRGAFF; CDR3 DNA: TGTGCCAGCAGACCTCCCGGGACTCGAGGAGCTTTCTTT
clone size: NA; J gene: TRBJ2-1; V gene: TRBV27; D gene: TRBD2; CDR3 protein: CASSSGTSGRNEQFF; CDR3 DNA: TGTGCCAGCAGTTCCGGGACTAGCGGGAGAAATGAGCAGTTCTTC
clone size: once; J gene: TRBJ2-3; V gene: TRBV5-6; D gene: TRBD2; CDR3 protein: CASSPGLAGAADTQYF; CDR3 DNA: TGTGCCAGCAGCCCGGGACTAGCGGGAGCGGCGGATACGCAGTATTTT
clone size: NA; J gene: TRBJ2-2; V gene: TRBV5-1; D gene: TRBD2; CDR3 protein: CASSFQRENTGELFF; CDR3 DNA: TGCGCCAGCAGCTTTCAGCGGGAGAACACCGGGGAGCTGTTTTTT
clone size: NA; J gene: TRBJ1-2; V gene: TRBV6-4; D gene: NA; CDR3 protein: CASSDGGYGYTF; CDR3 DNA: TGTGCCAGCAGTGACGGGGGGTACGGCTACACCTTC
clone size: NA; J gene: TRBJ2-1; V gene: TRBV9; D gene: NA; CDR3 protein: CASSDRYNEQFF; CDR3 DNA: TGTGCCAGCAGCGACAGGTACAATGAGCAGTTCTTC
clone size: NA; J gene: TRBJ2-1; V gene: TRBV9; D gene: NA; CDR3 protein: CASSVATSNEQFF; CDR3 DNA: TGTGCCAGCAGCGTAGCAACTAGCAATGAGCAGTTCTTC
clone size: NA; J gene: TRBJ1-3; V gene: TRBV5-1; D gene: NA; CDR3 protein: CASSFTESYSGNTIYF; CDR3 DNA: TGCGCCAGCAGCTTCACAGAGTCTTACTCTGGAAACACCATATATTTT
clone size: NA; J gene: TRBJ2-2; V gene: TRBV13; D gene: NA; CDR3 protein: CASSALLGITGELFF; CDR3 DNA: TGTGCCAGCAGCGCCCTCTTGGGTATCACCGGGGAGCTGTTTTTT
clone size: NA; J gene: TRBJ2-3; V gene: TRBV28; D gene: NA; CDR3 protein: CASSGNTDTQYF; CDR3 DNA: TGTGCCAGTTCGGGAAACACAGATACGCAGTATTTT
clone size: once; J gene: TRBJ2-2; V gene: TRBV19; D gene: TRBD2; CDR3 protein: CATKERGTNTGELFF; CDR3 DNA: TGTGCCACTAAAGAGCGGGGTACGAACACCGGGGAGCTGTTTTTT
clone size: NA; J gene: TRBJ1-6; V gene: TRBV5-4; D gene: NA; CDR3 protein: CASSLLQDSPLHF; CDR3 DNA: TGTGCCAGCAGCTTGTTGCAGGATTCACCCCTCCACTTT
clone size: NA; J gene: TRBJ2-2; V gene: TRBV6-5; D gene: NA; CDR3 protein: CASSPLRGSGELFF; CDR3 DNA: TGTGCCAGCAGTCCACTCCGGGGGTCCGGGGAGCTGTTTTTT
clone size: NA; J gene: TRBJ1-1; V gene: TRBV5-5; D gene: NA; CDR3 protein: CASSTTEAFF; CDR3 DNA: TGTGCCAGCAGCACTACTGAAGCTTTCTTT
clone size: NA; J gene: TRBJ2-7; V gene: TRBV5-6; D gene: NA; CDR3 protein: CASSLWRQAGPGYEQYF; CDR3 DNA: TGTGCCAGCAGCTTGTGGCGGCAGGCCGGGCCGGGGTACGAGCAGTACTTC
clone size: NA; J gene: TRBJ1-6; V gene: TRBV2; D gene: NA; CDR3 protein: CASSDSGAYNSPLHF; CDR3 DNA: TGTGCCAGCAGTGACAGTGGGGCCTATAATTCACCCCTCCACTTT
clone size: NA; J gene: TRBJ2-2; V gene: TRBV6-1; D gene: NA; CDR3 protein: CASRTGGDTGELFF; CDR3 DNA: TGTGCCAGCAGGACCGGAGGGGACACCGGGGAGCTGTTTTTT
clone size: NA; J gene: TRBJ2-5; V gene: TRBV9; D gene: TRBD1; CDR3 protein: CASSTSGTGSKETQYF; CDR3 DNA: TGTGCCAGCAGCACCTCCGGGACAGGCTCAAAAGAGACCCAGTACTTC
clone size: NA; J gene: TRBJ1-5; V gene: TRBV5-5; D gene: TRBD1; CDR3 protein: CASSLGTGAGQPQHF; CDR3 DNA: TGTGCCAGCAGCTTGGGGACAGGGGCCGGTCAGCCCCAGCATTTT
clone size: NA; J gene: TRBJ2-2; V gene: TRBV5-6; D gene: TRBD1; CDR3 protein: CASSRDRGNTGELFF; CDR3 DNA: TGTGCCAGCAGCCGGGACAGGGGGAACACCGGGGAGCTGTTTTTT
clone size: NA; J gene: TRBJ1-2; V gene: TRBV29-1; D gene: NA; CDR3 protein: CSVEVAQRVGYGYTF; CDR3 DNA: TGCAGCGTTGAAGTCGCCCAAAGGGTTGGCTATGGCTACACCTTC
clone size: NA; J gene: TRBJ2-7; V gene: TRBV6-1; D gene: TRBD1; CDR3 protein: CASISGTGDTYEQYF; CDR3 DNA: TGTGCCAGCATTTCCGGGACAGGGGATACCTACGAGCAGTACTTC
clone size: NA; J gene: TRBJ2-7; V gene: TRBV19; D gene: TRBD2; CDR3 protein: CASSLRTSSEQYF; CDR3 DNA: TGTGCCAGTAGTCTAAGGACTAGCAGCGAGCAGTACTTC
clone size: NA; J gene: TRBJ1-4; V gene: TRBV19; D gene: NA; CDR3 protein: CASSMGLWRGATNEKLFF; CDR3 DNA: TGTGCCAGTAGTATGGGCCTCTGGAGGGGTGCAACTAATGAAAAACTGTTTTTT
clone size: NA; J gene: TRBJ2-3; V gene: TRBV2; D gene: NA; CDR3 protein: CASKVGGATDTQYF; CDR3 DNA: TGTGCCAGCAAGGTGGGAGGCGCCACAGATACGCAGTATTTT
clone size: NA; J gene: TRBJ1-2; V gene: TRBV6-1; D gene: NA; CDR3 protein: CASRQSYNYGYTF; CDR3 DNA: TGTGCCAGCCGACAGAGTTATAACTATGGCTACACCTTC
clone size: NA; J gene: TRBJ1-3; V gene: TRBV29-1; D gene: TRBD1; CDR3 protein: CSVEGRGPGNTIYF; CDR3 DNA: TGCAGCGTTGAGGGCAGGGGGCCTGGAAACACCATATATTTT
clone size: few; J gene: TRBJ2-1; V gene: TRBV2; D gene: NA; CDR3 protein: CASRLWGRDEQFF; CDR3 DNA: TGTGCCAGCAGACTATGGGGGCGGGATGAGCAGTTCTTC
clone size: NA; J gene: TRBJ2-2; V gene: TRBV5-6; D gene: NA; CDR3 protein: CASTSLGDPFTGELFF; CDR3 DNA: TGTGCCAGCACGTCTCTGGGGGACCCCTTCACCGGGGAGCTGTTTTTT
clone size: NA; J gene: TRBJ2-3; V gene: TRBV7-9; D gene: NA; CDR3 protein: CASSLEDTQYF; CDR3 DNA: TGTGCCAGCAGCTTAGAAGATACGCAGTATTTT
clone size: NA; J gene: TRBJ2-5; V gene: TRBV6-5; D gene: TRBD1; CDR3 protein: CASSLGTGGRETQYF; CDR3 DNA: TGTGCCAGCAGCCTCGGGACAGGGGGCCGAGAGACCCAGTACTTC
clone size: NA; J gene: TRBJ2-3; V gene: TRBV6-5; D gene: NA; CDR3 protein: CASSSPGGRDTQYF; CDR3 DNA: TGTGCCAGCAGTTCCCCGGGGGGCCGGGATACGCAGTATTTT
clone size: NA; J gene: TRBJ1-2; V gene: TRBV28; D gene: NA; CDR3 protein: CASSITQGYGYTF; CDR3 DNA: TGTGCCAGCAGCATCACCCAGGGATATGGCTACACCTTC
clone size: NA; J gene: TRBJ2-5; V gene: TRBV7-9; D gene: NA; CDR3 protein: CASSLDPGRRETQYF; CDR3 DNA: TGTGCCAGCAGCTTAGATCCGGGTAGACGAGAGACCCAGTACTTC
clone size: NA; J gene: TRBJ2-7; V gene: TRBV28; D gene: NA; CDR3 protein: CASSFTDTPYEQYF; CDR3 DNA: TGTGCCAGCAGTTTTACGGACACCCCCTACGAGCAGTACTTC